The rows below give T cell receptor beta chains drawn from one sample of a study of OX40 agonist ivuxolimab in advanced cancers. The repertoire was sequenced with immunoSEQ multiplex PCR; TCRdb's copy has only in-frame clones and lacks some. Of 35,000 or so clones in the sample, more than 80% were seen once. The sample consisted of CD4+ or CD8+ T cells sorted from blood, taken in a trial of the OX40 agonist ivuxolimab. The source is an adult with an advanced solid tumor such as melanoma, head and neck, liver or kidney cancer. Each CDR3 is given with its conserved first and last residue. A D gene is named only where the DNA matches it firmly. Clone sizes are given selectively: once, few, many, or a class where the clone is expanded.

>TRBV7-2|NA|TRBJ2-5|NA
CASSLSPYEQYF
TGTGCCAGCAGCTTAAGCCCCTACGAACAGTACTTC
>TRBV29-1|NA|TRBJ1-1|NA
CSVEAVDYQAFF
TGCAGCGTTGAAGCGGTGGACTACCAAGCTTTCTTT
>TRBV14|NA|TRBJ2-7|NA
CASSQWGLREYEQYF
TGTGCCAGCAGCCAATGGGGGCTTAGGGAATACGAGCAGTACTTC
>TRBV7-6|NA|TRBJ1-4|TRBD1
CASSLSRTGGPATNEKLFF
TGTGCCAGCAGCTTATCTCGCACAGGGGGCCCTGCAACTAATGAAAAACTGTTTTTT
>TRBV4-2|NA|TRBJ2-4|NA
CASSQDLIGPRGDIQYF
TGTGCCAGCAGCCAAGATCTCATTGGACCCAGGGGGGACATTCAGTACTTC
>TRBV5-1|NA|TRBJ2-7|NA
CASSFLGLYEQYF
TGCGCCAGCAGTTTTCTAGGGCTTTACGAGCAGTACTTC
>TRBV28|NA|TRBJ2-3|NA
CASSSSSVARDTQYF
TGTGCCAGCAGTTCATCTTCCGTAGCCCGGGATACGCAGTATTTT
>TRBV4-1|few|TRBJ2-3|NA
CASKEVGDTQYF
TGCGCCAGCAAGGAGGTTGGAGATACGCAGTATTTT
>TRBV30|NA|TRBJ2-7|NA
CAWSVNSYEQYF
TGTGCCTGGAGTGTAAATAGCTACGAGCAGTACTTC
>TRBV6-6|many|TRBJ2-3|NA
CASSPEFWDTQYF
TGTGCCAGCAGTCCCGAGTTTTGGGATACGCAGTATTTT
>TRBV4-1|NA|TRBJ1-1|NA
CASSQGTPGLSEAFF
TGCGCCAGCAGCCAAGGAACCCCGGGCCTCAGTGAAGCTTTCTTT
>TRBV10-2|NA|TRBJ2-7|NA
CASSVIGSIYEQYF
TGCGCCAGCAGTGTGATAGGTTCTATCTACGAGCAGTACTTC
>TRBV6-5|NA|TRBJ2-7|NA
CASSLTLLASYEQYF
TGTGCCAGCAGCCTTACCCTTCTAGCGTCCTACGAGCAGTACTTC
>TRBV11-3|NA|TRBJ2-1|NA
CASSLGPSPNEQFF
TGTGCCAGCAGCTTAGGTCCTAGTCCCAATGAGCAGTTCTTC
>TRBV6-4|NA|TRBJ1-2|TRBD1
CASSDSEGTASGYTF
TGTGCCAGCAGTGACTCTGAGGGGACAGCCTCTGGCTACACCTTC
>TRBV27|NA|TRBJ1-2|NA
CASSPLWDGGYTF
TGTGCCAGCAGTCCCCTTTGGGACGGGGGCTACACCTTC
>TRBV4-3|medium-sized|TRBJ2-7|NA
CASSQEEGYEQYF
TGCGCCAGCAGCCAAGAAGAGGGGTACGAGCAGTACTTC
>TRBV4-1|NA|TRBJ1-2|NA
CASSQARSGYGYTF
TGCGCCAGCAGCCAAGCACGGTCCGGGTACGGCTACACCTTC
>TRBV7-6|medium-sized|TRBJ1-1|NA
CASSLSQNTEAFF
TGTGCCAGCAGCCTCTCCCAGAACACTGAAGCTTTCTTT
>TRBV19|NA|TRBJ1-1|TRBD1
CASSIGGQREAFF
TGTGCCAGTAGTATAGGGGGACAGAGGGAAGCTTTCTTT
>TRBV19|NA|TRBJ2-2|NA
CASSTYSEAGELFF
TGTGCCAGTAGTACCTACAGCGAAGCCGGGGAGCTGTTTTTT
>TRBV6-1|NA|TRBJ2-7|NA
CASSGSLEQYF
TGTGCCAGCAGTGGATCCCTCGAGCAGTACTTC
>TRBV2|medium-sized|TRBJ1-6|NA
CASSEWWNSPLHF
TGTGCCAGCAGTGAGTGGTGGAATTCACCCCTCCACTTT
>TRBV9|NA|TRBJ2-1|TRBD2
CASSVAGLAGSNEQFF
TGTGCCAGCAGCGTAGCAGGGCTAGCGGGGAGCAATGAGCAGTTCTTC
>TRBV13|NA|TRBJ1-2|NA
CASSTQTGRGYTF
TGTGCCAGCAGCACGCAAACGGGGAGGGGCTACACCTTC
>TRBV27|NA|TRBJ2-7|NA
CATALADTYEQYF
TGTGCCACCGCCTTAGCGGATACCTACGAGCAGTACTTC
>TRBV28|NA|TRBJ2-1|TRBD1
CASSLFNRGHEQFF
TGTGCCAGCAGTTTATTCAACAGGGGCCATGAGCAGTTCTTC
>TRBV29-1|NA|TRBJ1-1|NA
CSVVGLEAFF
TGCAGCGTTGTGGGGCTTGAAGCTTTCTTT
>TRBV13|NA|TRBJ2-3|TRBD2
CASSIEPGLATPTDTQYF
TGTGCCAGCAGCATTGAGCCGGGACTAGCGACACCCACAGATACGCAGTATTTT
>TRBV11-2|NA|TRBJ2-1|TRBD2
CASSYGPGLAGKYQRFF
TGTGCCAGCAGTTATGGCCCGGGACTAGCGGGGAAGTATCAACGGTTCTTC
>TRBV13|NA|TRBJ1-3|NA
CASSSRGGVSGNTIYF
TGTGCCAGCAGCTCACGAGGTGGGGTATCTGGAAACACCATATATTTT
>TRBV7-9|NA|TRBJ1-1|NA
CASSPSPGGNTEAFF
TGTGCCAGCAGCCCAAGCCCGGGGGGGAACACTGAAGCTTTCTTT
>TRBV7-8|NA|TRBJ2-5|NA
CASSWTLVQETQYF
TGTGCCAGCAGCTGGACGTTGGTCCAAGAGACCCAGTACTTC
>TRBV15|NA|TRBJ2-7|NA
CATSRGQQARAEQYF
TGTGCCACCAGCAGAGGACAGCAGGCGAGGGCCGAGCAGTACTTC
>TRBV9|NA|TRBJ1-3|NA
CASSGPRDSGNTIYF
TGTGCCAGCAGCGGACCCAGGGACTCTGGAAACACCATATATTTT
>TRBV29-1|once|TRBJ1-1|NA
CSAIPGQMNTEAFF
TGCAGCGCAATCCCGGGGCAGATGAACACTGAAGCTTTCTTT
>TRBV19|NA|TRBJ2-1|TRBD2
CASSIDWASGRRYNEQFF
TGTGCCAGTAGTATAGACTGGGCTAGCGGGAGGAGGTACAATGAGCAGTTCTTC
>TRBV7-6|NA|TRBJ2-3|TRBD2
CASSPRLAGGSTDTQYF
TGTGCCAGCAGCCCGCGACTAGCGGGAGGGAGCACAGATACGCAGTATTTT
>TRBV5-1|NA|TRBJ2-7|NA
CASSPGLAYEQYF
TGCGCCAGCAGCCCGGGACTGGCCTACGAGCAGTACTTC
>TRBV19|NA|TRBJ2-3|NA
CASSIIEGLPGTQYF
TGTGCCAGTAGTATAATAGAGGGGCTGCCAGGTACGCAGTATTTT